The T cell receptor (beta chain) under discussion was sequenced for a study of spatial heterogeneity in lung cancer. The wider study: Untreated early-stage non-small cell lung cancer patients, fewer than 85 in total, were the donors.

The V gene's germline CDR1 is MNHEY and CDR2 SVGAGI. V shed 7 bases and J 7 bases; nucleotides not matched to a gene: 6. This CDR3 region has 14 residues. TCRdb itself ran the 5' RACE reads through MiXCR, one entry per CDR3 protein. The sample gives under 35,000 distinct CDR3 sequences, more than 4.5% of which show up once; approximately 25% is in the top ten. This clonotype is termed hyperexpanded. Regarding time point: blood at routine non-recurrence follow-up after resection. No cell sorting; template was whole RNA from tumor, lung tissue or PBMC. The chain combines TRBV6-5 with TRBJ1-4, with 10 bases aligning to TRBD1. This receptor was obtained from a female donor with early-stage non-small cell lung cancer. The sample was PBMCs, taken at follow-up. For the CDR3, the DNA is TGTGCCAGCAAATCCGGGACAGGGGCTGAAAAACTGTTTTTT. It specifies CASKSGTGAEKLFF.